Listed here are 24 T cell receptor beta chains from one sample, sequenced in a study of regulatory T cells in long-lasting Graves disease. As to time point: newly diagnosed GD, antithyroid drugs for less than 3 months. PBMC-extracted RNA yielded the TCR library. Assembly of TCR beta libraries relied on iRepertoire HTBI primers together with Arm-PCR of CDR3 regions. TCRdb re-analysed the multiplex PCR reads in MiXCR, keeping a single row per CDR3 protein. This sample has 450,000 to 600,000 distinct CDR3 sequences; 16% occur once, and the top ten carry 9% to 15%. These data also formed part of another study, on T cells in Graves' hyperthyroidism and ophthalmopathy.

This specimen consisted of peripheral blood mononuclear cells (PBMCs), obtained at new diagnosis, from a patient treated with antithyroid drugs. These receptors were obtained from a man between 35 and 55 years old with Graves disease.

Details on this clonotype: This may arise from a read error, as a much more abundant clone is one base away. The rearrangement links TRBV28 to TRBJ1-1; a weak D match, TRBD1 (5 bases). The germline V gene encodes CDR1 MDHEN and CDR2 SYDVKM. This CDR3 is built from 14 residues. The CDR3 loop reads CAGSLFIESGEAFF. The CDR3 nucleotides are TGTGCCGGCAGTTTATTTATCGAGTCAGGGGAAGCTTTCTTT.

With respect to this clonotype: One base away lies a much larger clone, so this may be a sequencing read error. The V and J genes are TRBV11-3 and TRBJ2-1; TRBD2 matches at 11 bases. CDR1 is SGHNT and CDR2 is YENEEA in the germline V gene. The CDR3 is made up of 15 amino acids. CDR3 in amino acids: CASSLGGLADNERFF. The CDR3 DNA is TGTGCCAGCAGCTTAGGGGGACTAGCGGACAATGAGCGGTTCTTC.

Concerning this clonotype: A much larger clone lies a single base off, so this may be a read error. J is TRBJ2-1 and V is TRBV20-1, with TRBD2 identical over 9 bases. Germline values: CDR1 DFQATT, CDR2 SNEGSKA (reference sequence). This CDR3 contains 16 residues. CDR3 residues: CSARALAGSSYDEQFF. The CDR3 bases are TGCAGTGCTAGAGCCCTAGCGGGAAGCTCCTACGATGAGCAGTTCTTC.

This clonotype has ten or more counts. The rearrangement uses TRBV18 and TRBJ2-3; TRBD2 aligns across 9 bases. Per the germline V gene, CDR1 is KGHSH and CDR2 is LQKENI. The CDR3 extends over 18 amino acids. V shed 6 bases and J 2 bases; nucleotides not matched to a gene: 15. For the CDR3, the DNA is TGTGCCAGCTCGCAACTCACTTCTAGCGGGAAGTACACAGATACGCAGTATTTT. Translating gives CASSQLTSSGKYTDTQYF.

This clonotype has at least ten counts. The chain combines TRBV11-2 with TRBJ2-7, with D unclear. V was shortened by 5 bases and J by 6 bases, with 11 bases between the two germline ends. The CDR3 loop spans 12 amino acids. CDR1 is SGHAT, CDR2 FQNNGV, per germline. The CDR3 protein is CASSPVSREQYF. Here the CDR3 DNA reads TGTGCCAGCAGCCCCGTTTCTCGCGAGCAGTACTTC. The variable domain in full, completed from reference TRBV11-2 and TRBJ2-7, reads EAGVAQSPRYKIIEKRQSVAFWCNPISGHATLYWYQQILGQGPKLLIQFQNNGVVDDSQLPKDRFSAERLKGVDSTLKIQPAKLEDSAVYLCASSPVSREQYFGPGTRLTVT.

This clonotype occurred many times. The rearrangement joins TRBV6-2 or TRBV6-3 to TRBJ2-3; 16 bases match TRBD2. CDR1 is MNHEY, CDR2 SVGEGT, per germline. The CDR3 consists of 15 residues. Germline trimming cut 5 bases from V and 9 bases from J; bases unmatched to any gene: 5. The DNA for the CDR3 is TGTGCCAGCAGTGAGCTGGGACTAGCGGGAGGGACGCAGTATTTT. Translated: CASSELGLAGGTQYF.

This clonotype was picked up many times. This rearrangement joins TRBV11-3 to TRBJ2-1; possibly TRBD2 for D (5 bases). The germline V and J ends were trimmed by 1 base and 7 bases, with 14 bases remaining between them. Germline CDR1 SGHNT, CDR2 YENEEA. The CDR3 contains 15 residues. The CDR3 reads CASSLGVGKRNEQFF. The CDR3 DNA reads TGTGCCAGCAGCTTAGGAGTCGGGAAGAGGAATGAGCAGTTCTTC.

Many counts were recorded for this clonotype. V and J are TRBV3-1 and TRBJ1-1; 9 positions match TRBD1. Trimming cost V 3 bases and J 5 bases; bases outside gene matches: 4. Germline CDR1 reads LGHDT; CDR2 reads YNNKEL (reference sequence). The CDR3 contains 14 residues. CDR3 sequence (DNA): TGTGCCAGCAGCCATAACAGGGGGCGGACTGAAGCTTTCTTT. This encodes CASSHNRGRTEAFF.

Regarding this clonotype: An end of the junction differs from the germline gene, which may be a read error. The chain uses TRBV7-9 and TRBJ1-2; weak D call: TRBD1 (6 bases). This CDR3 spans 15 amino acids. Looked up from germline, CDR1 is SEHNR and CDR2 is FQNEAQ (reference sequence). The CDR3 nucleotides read TGTGCCAGCAGCACACTACGGGACACAAACTCTGGCTACACCTTC. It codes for CASSTLRDTNSGYTF.

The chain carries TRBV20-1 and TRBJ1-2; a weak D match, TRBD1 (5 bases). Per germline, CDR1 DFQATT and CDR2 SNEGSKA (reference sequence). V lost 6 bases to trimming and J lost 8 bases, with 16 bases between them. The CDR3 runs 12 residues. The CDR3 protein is CSARNLRGGYTF. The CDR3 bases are TGCAGTGCCCGGAATCTGCGGGGGGGCTACACCTTC.

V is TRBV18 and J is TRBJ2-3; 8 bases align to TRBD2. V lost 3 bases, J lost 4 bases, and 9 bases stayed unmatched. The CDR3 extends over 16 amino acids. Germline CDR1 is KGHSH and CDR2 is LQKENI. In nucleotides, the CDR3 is TGTGCCAGCTCACCTTGTAACGGGGGGGGCGCAGATACGCAGTATTTT. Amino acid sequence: CASSPCNGGGADTQYF.

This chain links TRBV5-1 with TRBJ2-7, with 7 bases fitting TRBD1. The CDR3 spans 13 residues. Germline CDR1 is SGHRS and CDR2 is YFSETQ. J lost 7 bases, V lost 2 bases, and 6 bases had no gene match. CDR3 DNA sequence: TGCGCCAGCAGCTTAAGGGGGCAAGGGGAGCAGTACTTC. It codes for CASSLRGQGEQYF.

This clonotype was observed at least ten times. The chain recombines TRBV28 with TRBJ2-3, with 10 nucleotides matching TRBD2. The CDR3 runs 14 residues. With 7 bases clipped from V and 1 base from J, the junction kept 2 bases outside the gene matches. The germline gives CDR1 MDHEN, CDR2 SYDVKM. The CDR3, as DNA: TGTGCCAGCAATGGACTAGCGGGCACAGATACGCAGTATTTT. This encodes CASNGLAGTDTQYF.

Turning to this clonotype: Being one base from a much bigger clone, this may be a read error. The CDR3: CASSLFQVNQPQHF. CDR3 in DNA: TGTGCCAGCAGTTTATTCCAGGTCAATCAGCCCCAGCATTTT. The rearrangement joins TRBV12-3 or TRBV12-4 to TRBJ1-5; D gene unclear. There are 14 residues in the CDR3. The V end lost 2 bases, the J end lost 3 bases, and 8 bases lay between the germline ends.

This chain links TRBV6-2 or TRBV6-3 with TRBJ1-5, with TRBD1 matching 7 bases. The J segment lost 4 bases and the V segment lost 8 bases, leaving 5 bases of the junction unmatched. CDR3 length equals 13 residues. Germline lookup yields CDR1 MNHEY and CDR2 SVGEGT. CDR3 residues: CASGGGPNQPQHF. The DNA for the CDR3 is TGTGCCAGCGGAGGGGGCCCAAATCAGCCCCAGCATTTT.

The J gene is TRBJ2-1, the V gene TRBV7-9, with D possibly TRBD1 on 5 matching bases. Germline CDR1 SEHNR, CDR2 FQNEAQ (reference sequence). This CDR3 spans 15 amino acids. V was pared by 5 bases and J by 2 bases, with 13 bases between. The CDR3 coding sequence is TGTGCCAGCAGCCGGGCGCGACAGACCTACAATGAGCAGTTCTTC. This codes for CASSRARQTYNEQFF.

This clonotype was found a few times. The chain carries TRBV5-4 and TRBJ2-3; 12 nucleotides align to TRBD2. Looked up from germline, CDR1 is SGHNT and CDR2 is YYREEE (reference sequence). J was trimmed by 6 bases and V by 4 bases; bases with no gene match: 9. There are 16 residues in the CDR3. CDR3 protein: CASSPPTSGRRDTQYF. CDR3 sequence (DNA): TGTGCCAGCAGCCCTCCGACTAGCGGGAGAAGGGATACGCAGTATTTT. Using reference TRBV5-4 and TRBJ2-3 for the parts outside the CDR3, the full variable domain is ETGVTQSPTHLIKTRGQQVTLRCSSQSGHNTVSWYQQALGQGPQFIFQYYREEENGRGNFPPRFSGLQFPNYSSELNVNALELDDSALYLCASSPPTSGRRDTQYFGPGTRLTVL.

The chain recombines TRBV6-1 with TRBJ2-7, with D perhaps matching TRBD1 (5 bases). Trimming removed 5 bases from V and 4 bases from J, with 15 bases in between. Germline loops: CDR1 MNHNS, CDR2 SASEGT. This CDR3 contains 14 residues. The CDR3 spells CASSIARVGYEQYF. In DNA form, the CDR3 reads TGTGCCAGCAGTATCGCCAGGGTAGGGTACGAGCAGTACTTC.

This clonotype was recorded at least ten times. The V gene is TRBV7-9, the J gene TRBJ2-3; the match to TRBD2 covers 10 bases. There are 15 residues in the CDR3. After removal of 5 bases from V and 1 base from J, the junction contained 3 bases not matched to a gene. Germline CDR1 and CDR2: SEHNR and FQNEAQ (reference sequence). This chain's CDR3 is CASSAGTSGTDTQYF. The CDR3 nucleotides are TGTGCCAGCAGCGCCGGGACTAGCGGCACAGATACGCAGTATTTT.

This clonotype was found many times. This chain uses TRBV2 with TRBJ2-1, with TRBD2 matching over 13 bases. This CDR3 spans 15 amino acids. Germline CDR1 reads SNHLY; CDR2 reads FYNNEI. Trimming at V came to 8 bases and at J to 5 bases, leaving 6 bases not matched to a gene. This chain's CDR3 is CASGTSGTRNNEQFF. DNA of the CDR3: TGTGCCAGCGGGACTAGCGGGACGCGAAACAATGAGCAGTTCTTC.

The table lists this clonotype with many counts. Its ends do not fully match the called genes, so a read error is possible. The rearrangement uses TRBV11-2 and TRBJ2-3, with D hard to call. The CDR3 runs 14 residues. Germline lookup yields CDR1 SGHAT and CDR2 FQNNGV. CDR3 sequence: CASTLENMVDTQYF. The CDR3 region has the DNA TGTGCCAGCACCTTAGAGAATATGGTAGATACGCAGTATTTT.

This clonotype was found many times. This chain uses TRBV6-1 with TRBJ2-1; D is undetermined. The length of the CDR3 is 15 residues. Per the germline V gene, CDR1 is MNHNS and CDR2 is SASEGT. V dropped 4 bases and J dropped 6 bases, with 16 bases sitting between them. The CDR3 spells CASSADPTRANEQFF. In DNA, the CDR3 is TGTGCCAGCAGTGCAGACCCGACGCGAGCCAATGAGCAGTTCTTC.

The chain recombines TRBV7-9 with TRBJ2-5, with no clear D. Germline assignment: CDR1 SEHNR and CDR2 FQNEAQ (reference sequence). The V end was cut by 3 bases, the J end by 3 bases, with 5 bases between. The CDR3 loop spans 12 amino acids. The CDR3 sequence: CASSFLKETQYF. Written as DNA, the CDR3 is TGTGCCAGCAGCTTTTTGAAAGAGACCCAGTACTTC.

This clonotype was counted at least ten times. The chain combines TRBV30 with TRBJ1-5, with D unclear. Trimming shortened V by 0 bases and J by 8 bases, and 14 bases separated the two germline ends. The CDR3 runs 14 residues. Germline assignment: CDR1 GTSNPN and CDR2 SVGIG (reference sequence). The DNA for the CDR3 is TGTGCCTGGAGTGTACAGTGGGCTGGGGAGCCCCAGCATTTT. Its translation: CAWSVQWAGEPQHF.